This entry describes one TCR beta chain. Its antigen is unidentified. The input for sorted-subset replicate PCRs was around 0.2 ug DNA, approximately 30,000 T cell genomes. The protocol was immunoSEQ multiplex PCR, while the TCRdb copy is restricted to in-frame clones and leaves out a portion. The table shows about 1.5 million clones, with approximately 98% occurring only once. This entry is derived from a study of shared clonotypes between healthy human individuals. At the level of the study: CD8 memory received one plate per donor, CD8 naive two, CD4 memory three and CD4 naive three.

The germline V gene encodes CDR1 MNHEY and CDR2 SMNVEV (reference sequence). The CDR3 runs to 14 residues. Trimming cost V 4 bases and J 5 bases, with 14 bases left between them. Study findings and constraints: Compared with clonotypes that all four donors shared, non-shared clonotypes had lower generation probabilities.

The chain recombines TRBV27 with TRBJ2-5, with D hard to call. The receptor was isolated from a man aged 25-45 years in good health. Specimen: naive CD4+ T cells sorted from blood. Subset given: CD45RA+ positively selected. CDR3 sequence: CASSSYHQRETQYF. The DNA for the CDR3 is TGTGCCAGCAGTTCCTATCACCAGCGTGAGACCCAGTACTTC.